The clone carrying this T cell receptor beta chain was detected once. This specimen belongs to a study of blood T cells in healthy people across ages. Using a J-beta primer mix together with a sample-barcoded 5' primer, a second PCR was run for roughly 6 to 11 cycles. TCRdb itself ran the 5' RACE reads through MiXCR, one entry per CDR3 protein. The table records about 640,000 distinct CDR3 sequences, under 65% of them present only once. Sequenced material: blood. The source is a man aged 60-69 years in good health.

CDR3 DNA sequence: TGCGCCAGCAGCTTGGAAGTAGCGGGGGGGCAAGATACGCAGTATTTT. It yields the protein CASSLEVAGGQDTQYF. This rearrangement joins TRBV5-1 to TRBJ2-3; 11 bases map to TRBD2. The CDR3 has 16 residues. The junction had 5 bases not matched to a gene; V was cut back by 0 bases and J by 5 bases. Per germline, CDR1 SGHRS and CDR2 YFSETQ. Full variable domain (remainder filled in from reference TRBV5-1 and TRBJ2-3): KAGVTQTPRYLIKTRGQQVTLSCSPISGHRSVSWYQQTPGQGLQFLFEYFSETQRNKGNFPGRFSGRQFSNSRSEMNVSTLELGDSALYLCASSLEVAGGQDTQYFGPGTRLTVL.